One and the same sample provided the 22 T cell receptor beta chains below, sequenced in a study of early T cells in non-severe SARS-CoV-2 infection. TCRdb analysed the 5' RACE reads with MiXCR anew, one entry per CDR3 protein. The table records about 48,000 distinct CDR3 sequences, around 5.6% of them present only once. The sequencing sample was made of whole blood. The origin of the receptors is an adult who was a healthcare worker with PCR-confirmed SARS-CoV-2 infection or an uninfected control (not recorded which).

A few counts support this clonotype. This chain uses TRBV7-9 with TRBJ2-7, with a tentative D call TRBD1 (5 bases). V lost 3 bases and J 6 bases, leaving 9 bases between the germline ends. CDR3 length: 12 amino acids. The germline V gene encodes CDR1 SEHNR and CDR2 FQNEAQ (reference sequence). CDR3 region: CASSFGQGEQYF. For the CDR3, the DNA is TGTGCCAGCAGCTTCGGGCAGGGCGAGCAGTACTTC.

This clonotype was detected many times. The V call is TRBV2, the J call TRBJ1-5; no reliable D call. CDR1 and CDR2 (germline): SNHLY, FYNNEI. With 4 bases removed from V and 2 bases from J, the gap between germline ends came to 9 bases. The CDR3 is made up of 14 amino acids. The CDR3 is CASSGEAGNQPQHF. DNA for the CDR3: TGTGCCAGCAGTGGGGAGGCGGGCAATCAGCCCCAGCATTTT.

In its sample, this clonotype was seen a few times. The V gene is TRBV4-1, the J gene TRBJ2-3; TRBD2 matches 9 bases. Losses at the gene ends were 0 bases for V and 6 bases for J; bases not matched to a gene: 4. The CDR3 runs to 15 residues. Looked up from germline, CDR1 is MGHRA and CDR2 is YSYEKL. The chain's CDR3 is CASSQDRRGGDTQYF. CDR3 sequence (DNA): TGCGCCAGCAGCCAAGATCGGCGGGGGGGGGATACGCAGTATTTT.

At least ten counts were recorded for this clonotype. The V call is TRBV18, the J call TRBJ2-3; D perhaps matches TRBD1 (6 bases). Germline CDR1 KGHSH, CDR2 LQKENI. V was shortened by 1 base and J by 3 bases, with 8 bases between the two germline ends. The CDR3 runs to 14 residues. The CDR3, as DNA: TGTGCCAGCTCACCACGGGGGCGGACAGATACGCAGTATTTT. It translates to CASSPRGRTDTQYF.

This clonotype was seen many times. This chain connects TRBV19 to TRBJ2-1, with 8 bases fitting TRBD1. Losses at the gene ends were 7 bases for V and 8 bases for J; bases not matched to a gene: 10. In germline, CDR1 is LNHDA, CDR2 SQIVND (reference sequence). CDR3 length: 14 amino acids. CDR3 in amino acids: CASIPRGRRDEQFF. CDR3 bases: TGTGCCAGTATTCCCAGGGGGCGAAGGGATGAGCAGTTCTTC.

This clonotype was observed at least ten times. The chain is built from TRBV11-2 and TRBJ2-5; 8 nucleotides line up with TRBD2. The CDR3 runs 17 residues. V trimming: 0 bases; J trimming: 3 bases; junction bases outside the gene matches: 9. Germline assignment: CDR1 SGHAT and CDR2 FQNNGV. CDR3 amino acids: CASSLDWVGGAKETQYF. In DNA, the CDR3 is TGTGCCAGCAGCTTAGATTGGGTCGGGGGGGCCAAAGAGACCCAGTACTTC.

This clonotype was recorded at least ten times. The chain links TRBV27 to TRBJ2-7; 10 nucleotides line up with TRBD1. This CDR3 has 16 residues. J gave up 3 bases and V 5 bases, and 10 bases lay outside the gene matches. Germline V gene sequence: CDR1 MNHEY, CDR2 SMNVEV (reference sequence). CDR3 residues: CASSTPLGTGDYEQYF. Here the CDR3 DNA reads TGTGCCAGCAGTACACCCCTTGGGACAGGGGACTACGAGCAGTACTTC.

This clonotype was picked up many times. The chain is built from TRBV2 and TRBJ2-1; the D gene is possibly TRBD2 (6 bases). Between the trimmed V and J ends, which lost 8 bases and 9 bases, there was a span of 14 bases. The length of the CDR3 is 12 residues. The germline CDR1 and CDR2 sequences are SNHLY and FYNNEI. This chain's CDR3 is CASGAGLSEQFF. The DNA for the CDR3 is TGTGCCAGCGGGGCGGGATTGAGTGAGCAGTTCTTC.

This clonotype was seen ten or more times. J is TRBJ2-3 and V is TRBV5-1; D is unresolved. Germline V CDR1 and CDR2: SGHRS, YFSETQ. The CDR3 covers 14 residues. The germline V and J ends were trimmed by 4 bases and 3 bases, with 12 bases remaining between them. The DNA for the CDR3 is TGCGCCAGCAGCCTCGACCAATTGACAGATACGCAGTATTTT. Its translation: CASSLDQLTDTQYF.

This clonotype was observed at least ten times. The gene calls are TRBV5-4 and TRBJ2-5; D possibly corresponds to TRBD1 (7 bases). V dropped 5 bases and J dropped 4 bases, with 18 bases sitting between them. Germline values: CDR1 SGHNT, CDR2 YYREEE (reference sequence). The length of the CDR3 is 15 residues. The CDR3 coding sequence is TGTGCCAGCAGATTGCAGAACAGGGGAGGAGAGACCCAGTACTTC. Translation gives CASRLQNRGGETQYF.

The table lists this clonotype with many counts. The chain recombines TRBV20-1 with TRBJ1-2, with unresolved D. Germline V CDR1 and CDR2: DFQATT, SNEGSKA (reference sequence). The ends were cut back, 1 base at V and 4 bases at J, with 4 bases in the middle. CDR3 size: 11 residues. The CDR3 protein is CSARAPYGYTF. The DNA of the CDR3 is TGCAGTGCTAGAGCCCCCTATGGCTACACCTTC.

This clonotype was observed many times. This chain links TRBV6-2 or TRBV6-3 with TRBJ2-1, with D tentatively TRBD2 (6 bases). Germline lookup yields CDR1 MNHEY and CDR2 SVGEGT. V was clipped by 4 bases and J by 4 bases, with 11 bases between them. The CDR3 covers 14 residues. CDR3 residues: CASSWGDDYNEQFF. The CDR3 DNA reads as TGTGCCAGCAGTTGGGGGGACGATTACAATGAGCAGTTCTTC.

This clonotype was counted many times. This rearrangement joins TRBV24-1 to TRBJ2-1; 7 nucleotides line up with TRBD1. This CDR3 spans 16 amino acids. Germline trimming cut 3 bases from V and 6 bases from J; bases unmatched to any gene: 10. CDR1 is KGHDR and CDR2 is SFDVKD in the germline V gene. CDR3 sequence: CATSDPRQGNGNEQFF. The CDR3 bases are TGTGCCACCAGTGATCCCCGACAGGGAAATGGCAATGAGCAGTTCTTC.

The chain combines TRBV12-3 or TRBV12-4 with TRBJ2-1; D may correspond to TRBD1 or TRBD2 (7 bases each). The CDR3 consists of 11 residues. V was shortened by 6 bases and J by 14 bases, with 14 bases between the two germline ends. CDR3 protein: CASSTSGGEFF. In DNA, the CDR3 is TGTGCCAGCAGCACCTCAGGGGGGGAGTTCTTC.

This clonotype was picked up many times. This chain joins TRBV5-6 and TRBJ2-1; 8 positions match TRBD2. From germline, CDR1 is SGHDT and CDR2 YYEEEE. The CDR3 covers 15 residues. Germline trimming cut 2 bases from V and 2 bases from J; bases unmatched to any gene: 3. CDR3 amino acids: CASSFGRGTYNEQFF. Here the CDR3 DNA reads TGTGCCAGCAGCTTCGGGAGGGGTACCTACAATGAGCAGTTCTTC.

The genes are TRBV6-6 and TRBJ1-5; the D gene is possibly TRBD1 (6 bases). The CDR3 covers 14 residues. Germline values: CDR1 MNHNY, CDR2 SVGAGI (reference sequence). The V end was cut by 4 bases, the J end by 4 bases, with 11 bases between. CDR3 protein: CASSFDRSNQPQHF. CDR3 in DNA: TGTGCCAGCAGTTTTGACAGGTCTAATCAGCCCCAGCATTTT.

This clonotype was observed many times. V gene TRBV29-1 combines with J gene TRBJ2-2; no clear D gene. V was shortened by 4 bases and J by 3 bases, with 6 bases between the two germline ends. The CDR3 consists of 12 residues. The germline V gene has CDR1 SQVTM and CDR2 ANQGSEA. In DNA, the CDR3 is TGCAGCGTTGCACACTACACCGGGGAGCTGTTTTTT. Protein: CSVAHYTGELFF.

In its sample, this clonotype was seen many times. The DNA for the CDR3 is TGTGCCAGCAGCGACCGTGGGACAGGGGGTAACTATGGCTACACCTTC. Protein: CASSDRGTGGNYGYTF. The chain uses TRBV12-3 or TRBV12-4 and TRBJ1-2; 11 nucleotides line up with TRBD1. CDR3 length equals 16 residues. V shed 6 bases and J 1 base; nucleotides not matched to a gene: 7.

The V call is TRBV7-3, the J call TRBJ2-2; no clear D. This CDR3 region has 14 residues. Germline values: CDR1 SGHTA, CDR2 FQGTGA. The V end was cut by 3 bases, the J end by 6 bases, with 11 bases between. For the CDR3, the DNA is TGTGCCAGCAGCTTTGGGCCCACTGCCGGGGAGCTGTTTTTT. Its protein is CASSFGPTAGELFF.

The sample holds many counts of this clonotype. The V and J genes are TRBV11-2 and TRBJ2-7; no reliable D call. CDR1 is SGHAT, CDR2 FQNNGV, per germline. The CDR3 runs to 12 residues. Trimming stripped 1 base from V and 3 bases from J, with 4 bases between. The CDR3 here is CASSLGLYEQYF. The CDR3 bases are TGTGCCAGCAGCTTAGGCCTCTACGAGCAGTACTTC.

This clonotype was counted a few times. The J gene is TRBJ1-1, the V gene TRBV18, with D possibly TRBD1 on 5 matching bases. V lost 2 bases and J lost 0, with 13 bases in between. CDR1 KGHSH and CDR2 LQKENI come from the germline V gene. The CDR3 length is 16 residues. The CDR3 is CASSPNMGRVNTEAFF. CDR3 bases: TGTGCCAGCTCACCAAACATGGGGCGGGTGAACACTGAAGCTTTCTTT.

Many counts were recorded for this clonotype. V is TRBV5-1 and J is TRBJ2-1, with TRBD1 as a possible D gene (5 bases). Germline loops: CDR1 SGHRS, CDR2 YFSETQ. The CDR3 is made up of 11 amino acids. Trimming removed 5 bases at V and 9 bases at J, with 9 bases between. The CDR3 DNA reads as TGCGCCAGCAGGTATGGGGCTGAGCAGTTCTTC. This codes for CASRYGAEQFF.